This is a list of T cell receptor beta chains from one sample in a study of radiotherapy plus CTLA-4 blockade in lung cancer. Generated by immunoSEQ multiplex PCR, the TCRdb table keeps only in-frame clones and is missing some. The sample contains about 60,000 clones, around four fifths of which appear only once. The specimen was peripheral blood, collected from a patient treated with radiotherapy plus ipilimumab. These receptors were collected from a human donor with non-small cell lung cancer who had a partial response to radiotherapy plus ipilimumab. The CDR3 runs from the conserved cysteine through the conserved F or W. Fields, in order: V gene, D gene, clone size, J gene, CDR3 DNA, CDR3 protein. D genes are given only for firm matches. Rows may omit the clone size; those that give it use once, few, many or a size class.

TRBV6-5	NA	NA	TRBJ1-1	TGTGCCAGCAGTTACTCGAAGCAGGGAGAAGCTTTCTTT	CASSYSKQGEAFF
TRBV7-9	NA	once	TRBJ1-2	TGTGCCAGCAGCTTTGGCGGACAGATTGGCTACACCTTC	CASSFGGQIGYTF
TRBV7-2	TRBD2	NA	TRBJ2-5	TGTGCCAGCGACCCGGGGGCGGGGGGAGAGACCCAGTACTTC	CASDPGAGGETQYF
TRBV9	NA	few	TRBJ1-1	TGTGCCAGCAGCCGCGGCACAGGAAACACTGAAGCTTTCTTT	CASSRGTGNTEAFF
TRBV12-5	NA	NA	TRBJ1-3	TGTGCTAGTGGTTTGGTACCAGCTGGGGACATATCCTCTGGAAACACCATATATTTT	CASGLVPAGDISSGNTIYF
TRBV15	NA	NA	TRBJ2-7	TGTGCCACCAGCAGAGCCGGCTACGAGCAGTACTTC	CATSRAGYEQYF
TRBV5-6	TRBD1	few	TRBJ2-6	TGTGCCAGCAGCTTGCGGCAGGGGGCGTCCGGGGCCAACGTCCTGACTTTC	CASSLRQGASGANVLTF
TRBV19	TRBD2	NA	TRBJ2-7	TGTGCCAGTAGGGATCCCCGGACTAGCGGGCGTTACGAGCAGTACTTC	CASRDPRTSGRYEQYF
TRBV11-2	NA	NA	TRBJ2-7	TGTGCCAGCAGCTTAGGGGGGCCCTCCTACGAGCAGTACTTC	CASSLGGPSYEQYF
TRBV11-2	NA	few	TRBJ2-3	TGTGCCAGCAGCTCGCCTACTCCAGGGCTCAGATCCTATACGCAGTATTTT	CASSSPTPGLRSYTQYF
TRBV7-2	TRBD1	NA	TRBJ1-2	TGTGCCAGCACCATCACAGGGGGCGCTGGCTATGGCTACACCTTC	CASTITGGAGYGYTF
TRBV12-2	NA	NA	TRBJ1-5	TGTGCAAGTCGCTTAGAGATAGGCTGGGGCCGCGATAGCAATCAGCCCCAGCATTTT	CASRLEIGWGRDSNQPQHF
TRBV18	TRBD2	NA	TRBJ2-7	TGTGCCAGCTCACCCGGGACTAGCTCCTACGAGCAGTACTTC	CASSPGTSSYEQYF
TRBV7-9	TRBD2	NA	TRBJ2-3	TGTGCCAGCAGCCCTATAACCCCCAGCGGGGGGACAGATACGCAGTATTTT	CASSPITPSGGTDTQYF
TRBV4-1	TRBD1	NA	TRBJ2-7	TGCGCCAGCGCGGAGGACAGGGGGCCGTACGAGCAGTACTTC	CASAEDRGPYEQYF
TRBV7-9	TRBD2	NA	TRBJ2-7	TGTGCCAGCAGCTTATTTGGGACTAGCGGGGTGTACCAGGGCCAGCAGTACTTC	CASSLFGTSGVYQGQQYF
TRBV5-1	NA	NA	TRBJ1-4	TGCGCCAGCAGCTTGGGGCAGCTAAGCGCTAATGAAAAACTGTTTTTT	CASSLGQLSANEKLFF
TRBV6-1	TRBD1	NA	TRBJ2-7	TGTGCCAGCAGAGATGACAGGGGGATCTACGAGCAGTACTTC	CASRDDRGIYEQYF
TRBV6-5	NA	NA	TRBJ1-1	TGTGCCAGCAGACCACGACAGCAGAACACTGAAGCTTTCTTT	CASRPRQQNTEAFF
TRBV9	TRBD1	few	TRBJ2-7	TGTGCCAGCAGCGCACAACAGGGGGAGACCTACGAGCAGTACTTC	CASSAQQGETYEQYF
TRBV6-1	NA	NA	TRBJ2-6	TGTGCCAGCAGTGAAGCGCAGGGCATCCGCAACGTCCTGACTTTC	CASSEAQGIRNVLTF
TRBV6-5	NA	NA	TRBJ2-2	TGTGCCAGCAGTTACGCACAGGGGAACACCGGGGAGCTGTTTTTT	CASSYAQGNTGELFF
TRBV5-5	NA	NA	TRBJ2-2	TGTGCCAGCAGCTTGGTTGCCAGTGGTTCCACCGGGGAGCTGTTTTTT	CASSLVASGSTGELFF
TRBV2	NA	NA	TRBJ2-1	TGTGCCAGCAGGGGGGGTTCCTACAATGAGCAGTTCTTC	CASRGGSYNEQFF
TRBV30	TRBD1	NA	TRBJ1-3	TGTGCCTGGATCCCGAATACAGGGGTAAACACCATATATTTT	CAWIPNTGVNTIYF
TRBV9	NA	NA	TRBJ2-1	TGTGCCAGCAGCACAGGCTCTTACAATGAGCAGTTCTTC	CASSTGSYNEQFF
TRBV28	NA	NA	TRBJ2-7	TGTGCCAGCAGTTTTCGACAGACGTTCTCCTACGAGCAGTACTTC	CASSFRQTFSYEQYF
TRBV4-1	NA	NA	TRBJ2-2	TGCGCCAGCAGCCAAGACCGCGGGGTCACCGGGGAGCTGTTTTTT	CASSQDRGVTGELFF
TRBV6-5	TRBD1	NA	TRBJ2-7	TGTGCCAGCAGTCCAGGGACAGGCCCCTACGAGCAGTACTTC	CASSPGTGPYEQYF
TRBV7-2	TRBD1	NA	TRBJ2-7	TGTGCCAGCAGCTTACGTACCGGGACAGGGGGCTACGAGCAGTACTTC	CASSLRTGTGGYEQYF
TRBV2	NA	NA	TRBJ2-7	TGTGCCAGCAATCACAGAGCCTACGAGCAGTACTTC	CASNHRAYEQYF
TRBV18	NA	NA	TRBJ1-6	TGTGCCAGCACCCTCCAGGGCCCTAATTCACCCCTCCACTTT	CASTLQGPNSPLHF
TRBV19	NA	NA	TRBJ1-2	TGTGCCAGTACGGGGATCTATGGCTACACCTTC	CASTGIYGYTF
TRBV6-5	NA	NA	TRBJ2-7	TGTGCCAGCAGAGGAACAGGGAGCTACGAGCAGTACTTC	CASRGTGSYEQYF
TRBV28	NA	NA	TRBJ1-4	TGTGCCAGCGGCGTTACGGGGGGCGGTGAAAAACTGTTTTTT	CASGVTGGGEKLFF
TRBV28	NA	NA	TRBJ2-1	TGTGCCAGCAGTTTTCCGGGGTCCTACAATGAGCAGTTCTTC	CASSFPGSYNEQFF
TRBV25-1	NA	NA	TRBJ2-3	TGTGCCAGCAGGGATTGGGGGGAAGTAGATACGCAGTATTTT	CASRDWGEVDTQYF
TRBV5-4	TRBD1	NA	TRBJ1-2	TGTGCCAGCAGCCCCGACAGGGATATTTATGGCTACACCTTC	CASSPDRDIYGYTF